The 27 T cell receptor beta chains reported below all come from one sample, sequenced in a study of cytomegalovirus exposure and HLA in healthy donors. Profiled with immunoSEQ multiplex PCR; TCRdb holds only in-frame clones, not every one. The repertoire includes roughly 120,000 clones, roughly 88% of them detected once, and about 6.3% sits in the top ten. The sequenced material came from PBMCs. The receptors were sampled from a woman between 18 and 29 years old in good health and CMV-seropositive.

The DNA for the CDR3 is TGTGCCAGCTCACCACTGGACAGCGAAGGCTACACCTTC. Its protein is CASSPLDSEGYTF. The chain couples TRBV18 to TRBJ1-2, with TRBD1 as a possible D gene (6 bases). Trimming shortened V by 1 base and J by 8 bases, and 11 bases separated the two germline ends. From germline, CDR1 is KGHSH and CDR2 LQKENI. This CDR3 is built from 13 residues.

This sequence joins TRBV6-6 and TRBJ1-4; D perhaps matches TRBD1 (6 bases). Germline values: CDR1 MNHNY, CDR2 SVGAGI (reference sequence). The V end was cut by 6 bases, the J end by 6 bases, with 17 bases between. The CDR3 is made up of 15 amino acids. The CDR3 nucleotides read TGTGCCAGCAGCAAGGGGGGGGTGGGTTATGAAAAACTGTTTTTT. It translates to CASSKGGVGYEKLFF.

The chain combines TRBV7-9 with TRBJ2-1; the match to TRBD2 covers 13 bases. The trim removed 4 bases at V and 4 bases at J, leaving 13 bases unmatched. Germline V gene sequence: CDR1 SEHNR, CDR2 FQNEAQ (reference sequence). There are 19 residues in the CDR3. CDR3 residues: CASSSPLAGGPRGYNEQFF. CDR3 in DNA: TGTGCCAGCAGCTCTCCACTAGCGGGAGGGCCGAGGGGTTACAATGAGCAGTTCTTC. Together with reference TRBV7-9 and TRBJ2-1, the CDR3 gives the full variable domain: DTGVSQNPRHKITKRGQNVTFRCDPISEHNRLYWYRQTLGQGPEFLTYFQNEAQLEKSRLLSDRFSAERPKGSFSTLEIQRTEQGDSAMYLCASSSPLAGGPRGYNEQFFGPGTRLTVL.

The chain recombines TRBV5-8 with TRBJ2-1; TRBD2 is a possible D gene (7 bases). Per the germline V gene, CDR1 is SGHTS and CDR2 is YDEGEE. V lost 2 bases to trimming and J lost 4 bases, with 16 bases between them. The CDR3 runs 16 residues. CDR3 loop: CASSFLSGGLYNEQFF. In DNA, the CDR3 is TGTGCCAGCAGCTTTTTATCGGGGGGCCTGTACAATGAGCAGTTCTTC.

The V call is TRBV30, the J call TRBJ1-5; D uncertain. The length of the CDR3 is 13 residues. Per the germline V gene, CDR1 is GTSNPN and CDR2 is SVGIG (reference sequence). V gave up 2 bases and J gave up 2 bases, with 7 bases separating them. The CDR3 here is CAWSIEGNQPQHF. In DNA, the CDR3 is TGTGCCTGGAGTATCGAGGGCAATCAGCCCCAGCATTTT.

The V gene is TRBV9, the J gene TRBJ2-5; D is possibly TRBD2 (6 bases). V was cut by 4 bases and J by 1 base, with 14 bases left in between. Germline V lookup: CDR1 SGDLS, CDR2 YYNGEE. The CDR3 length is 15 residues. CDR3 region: CASSQEGGTQETQYF. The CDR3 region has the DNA TGTGCCAGCAGCCAAGAGGGCGGGACCCAAGAGACCCAGTACTTC.

The CDR3 reads CASSGVGQGFSYTEAFF. The CDR3 coding sequence is TGTGCCAGCAGTGGAGTCGGACAGGGGTTTAGCTACACTGAAGCTTTCTTT. V gene TRBV2 combines with J gene TRBJ1-1, with 9 bases matching TRBD1. The V segment lost 4 bases and the J segment 3 bases; nucleotides outside the gene matches: 12. CDR1 SNHLY and CDR2 FYNNEI come from the germline V gene. The length of the CDR3 is 17 residues.

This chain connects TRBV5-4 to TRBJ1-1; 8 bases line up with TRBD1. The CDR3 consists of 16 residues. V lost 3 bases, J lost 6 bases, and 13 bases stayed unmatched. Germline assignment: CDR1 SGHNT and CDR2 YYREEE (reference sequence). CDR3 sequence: CASSSPTAGGISEAFF. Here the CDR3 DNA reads TGTGCCAGCAGCTCCCCGACCGCAGGGGGCATCTCTGAAGCTTTCTTT.

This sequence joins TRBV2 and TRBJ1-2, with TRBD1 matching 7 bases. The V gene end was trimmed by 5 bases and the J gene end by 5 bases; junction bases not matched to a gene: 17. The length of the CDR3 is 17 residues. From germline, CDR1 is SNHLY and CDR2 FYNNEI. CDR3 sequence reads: CASSLLQTGQIRYGYTF. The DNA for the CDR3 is TGTGCCAGCAGTCTCCTTCAGACAGGGCAAATAAGATATGGCTACACCTTC.

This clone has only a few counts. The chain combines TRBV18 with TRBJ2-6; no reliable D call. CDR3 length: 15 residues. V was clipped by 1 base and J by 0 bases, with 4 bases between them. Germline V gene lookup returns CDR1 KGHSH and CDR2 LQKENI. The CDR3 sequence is CASSPQSSGANVLTF. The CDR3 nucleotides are TGTGCCAGCTCACCACAGAGCTCTGGGGCCAACGTCCTGACTTTC.

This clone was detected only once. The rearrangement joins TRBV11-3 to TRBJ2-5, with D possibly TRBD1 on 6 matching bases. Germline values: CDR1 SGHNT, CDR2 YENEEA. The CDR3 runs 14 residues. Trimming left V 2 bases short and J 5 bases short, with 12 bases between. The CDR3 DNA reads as TGTGCCAGCAGCTTACAGGGGTTCGGGGAGACCCAGTACTTC. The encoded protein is CASSLQGFGETQYF.

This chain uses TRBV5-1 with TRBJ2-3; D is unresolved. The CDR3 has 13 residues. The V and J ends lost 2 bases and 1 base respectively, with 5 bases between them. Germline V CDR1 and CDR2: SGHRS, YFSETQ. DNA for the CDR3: TGCGCCAGCAGCTTCCCAGGCACAGATACGCAGTATTTT. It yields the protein CASSFPGTDTQYF.

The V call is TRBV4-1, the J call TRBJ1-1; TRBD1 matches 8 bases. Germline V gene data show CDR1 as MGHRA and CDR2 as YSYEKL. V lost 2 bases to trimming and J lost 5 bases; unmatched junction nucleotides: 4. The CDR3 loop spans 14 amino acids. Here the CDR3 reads CASSQLTGGTEAFF. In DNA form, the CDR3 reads TGCGCCAGCAGCCAACTAACAGGGGGAACTGAAGCTTTCTTT.

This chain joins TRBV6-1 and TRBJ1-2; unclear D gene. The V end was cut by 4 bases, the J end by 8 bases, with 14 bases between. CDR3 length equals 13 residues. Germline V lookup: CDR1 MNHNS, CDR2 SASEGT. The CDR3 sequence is CASSVPGKGGYTF. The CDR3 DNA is TGTGCCAGCAGTGTCCCGGGGAAAGGGGGCTACACCTTC.

The CDR3 spells CASSLGVNQPQHF. The CDR3 DNA follows: TGCGCCAGCAGCTTGGGCGTCAATCAGCCCCAGCATTTT. The V call is TRBV5-1, the J call TRBJ1-5; unclear D gene. V gave up 0 bases and J gave up 3 bases, with 4 bases separating them. CDR3 length equals 13 residues. The V gene's germline CDR1 is SGHRS and CDR2 YFSETQ.

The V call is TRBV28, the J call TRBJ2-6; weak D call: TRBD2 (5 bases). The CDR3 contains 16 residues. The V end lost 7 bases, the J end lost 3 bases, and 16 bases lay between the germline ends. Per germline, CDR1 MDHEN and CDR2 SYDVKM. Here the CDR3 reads CASTGEAGNGANVLTF. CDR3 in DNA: TGTGCCAGCACCGGGGAAGCCGGTAATGGGGCCAACGTCCTGACTTTC. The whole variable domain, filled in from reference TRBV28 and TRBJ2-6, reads DVKVTQSSRYLVKRTGEKVFLECVQDMDHENMFWYRQDPGLGLRLIYFSYDVKMKEKGDIPEGYSVSREKKERFSLILESASTNQTSMYLCASTGEAGNGANVLTFGAGSRLTVL.

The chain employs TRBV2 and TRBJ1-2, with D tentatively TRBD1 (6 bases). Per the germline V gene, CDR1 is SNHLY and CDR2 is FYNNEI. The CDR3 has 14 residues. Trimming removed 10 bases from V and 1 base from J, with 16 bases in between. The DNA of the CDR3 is TGTGCCACCGCCGGGGGGCTGGTTAACTATGGCTACACCTTC. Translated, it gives CATAGGLVNYGYTF.

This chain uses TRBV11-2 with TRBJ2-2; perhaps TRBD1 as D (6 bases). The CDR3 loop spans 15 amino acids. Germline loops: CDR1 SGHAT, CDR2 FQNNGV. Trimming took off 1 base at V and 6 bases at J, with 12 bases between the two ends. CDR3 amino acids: CASSLVTGFPGELFF. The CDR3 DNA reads TGTGCCAGCAGCTTAGTCACAGGGTTTCCCGGGGAGCTGTTTTTT. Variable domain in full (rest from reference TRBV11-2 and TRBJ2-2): EAGVAQSPRYKIIEKRQSVAFWCNPISGHATLYWYQQILGQGPKLLIQFQNNGVVDDSQLPKDRFSAERLKGVDSTLKIQPAKLEDSAVYLCASSLVTGFPGELFFGEGSRLTVL.

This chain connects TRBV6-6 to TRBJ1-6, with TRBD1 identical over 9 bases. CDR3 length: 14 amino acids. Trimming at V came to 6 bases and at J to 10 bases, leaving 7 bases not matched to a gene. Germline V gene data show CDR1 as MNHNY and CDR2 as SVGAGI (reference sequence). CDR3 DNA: TGTGCCAGCAGGGGACAGGGATTGGGCTCACCCCTCCACTTT. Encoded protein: CASRGQGLGSPLHF.

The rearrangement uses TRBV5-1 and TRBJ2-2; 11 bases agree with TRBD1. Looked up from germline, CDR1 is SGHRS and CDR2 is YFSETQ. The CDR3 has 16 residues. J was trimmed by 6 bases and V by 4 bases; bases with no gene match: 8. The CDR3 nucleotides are TGCGCCAGCAGCCTGGGGACAGGGGGATTCGCCGGGGAGCTGTTTTTT. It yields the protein CASSLGTGGFAGELFF.

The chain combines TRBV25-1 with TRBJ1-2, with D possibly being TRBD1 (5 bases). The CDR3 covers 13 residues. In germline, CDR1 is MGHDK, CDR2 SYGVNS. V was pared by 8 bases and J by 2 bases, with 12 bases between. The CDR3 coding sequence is TGTGCCAGCGGGTCGACAGAGAACTATGGCTACACCTTC. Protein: CASGSTENYGYTF.

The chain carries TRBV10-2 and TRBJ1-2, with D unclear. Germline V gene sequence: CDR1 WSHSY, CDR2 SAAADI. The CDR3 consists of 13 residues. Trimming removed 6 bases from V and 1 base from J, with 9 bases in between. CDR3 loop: CASRDDFNYGYTF. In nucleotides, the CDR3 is TGCGCCAGCAGAGACGACTTTAACTATGGCTACACCTTC.

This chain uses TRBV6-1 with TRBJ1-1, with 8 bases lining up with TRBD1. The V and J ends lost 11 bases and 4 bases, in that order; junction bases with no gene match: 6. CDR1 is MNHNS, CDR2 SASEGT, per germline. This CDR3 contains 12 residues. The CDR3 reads CAGQGFTTEAFF. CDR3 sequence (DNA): TGTGCCGGACAGGGTTTCACCACTGAAGCTTTCTTT.

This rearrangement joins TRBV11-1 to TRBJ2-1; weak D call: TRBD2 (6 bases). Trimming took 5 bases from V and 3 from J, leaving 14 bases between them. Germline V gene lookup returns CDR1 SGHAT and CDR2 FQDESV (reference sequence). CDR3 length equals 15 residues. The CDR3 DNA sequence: TGTGCCAGCAGCGCCCGGGACTCTTTCTACAATGAGCAGTTCTTC. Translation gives CASSARDSFYNEQFF.

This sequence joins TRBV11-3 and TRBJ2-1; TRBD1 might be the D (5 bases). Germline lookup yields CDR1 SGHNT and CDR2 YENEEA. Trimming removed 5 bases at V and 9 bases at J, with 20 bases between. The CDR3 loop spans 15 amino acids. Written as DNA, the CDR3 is TGTGCCAGCAGCCAACCCCCAGGGAATATAGGTGAGCAGTTCTTC. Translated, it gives CASSQPPGNIGEQFF.

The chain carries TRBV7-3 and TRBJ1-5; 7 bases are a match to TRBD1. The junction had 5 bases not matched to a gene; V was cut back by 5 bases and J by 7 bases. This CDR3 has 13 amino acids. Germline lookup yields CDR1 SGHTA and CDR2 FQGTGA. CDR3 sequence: CASSASQGQPQHF. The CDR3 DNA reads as TGTGCCAGCAGCGCGTCACAGGGGCAGCCCCAGCATTTT.

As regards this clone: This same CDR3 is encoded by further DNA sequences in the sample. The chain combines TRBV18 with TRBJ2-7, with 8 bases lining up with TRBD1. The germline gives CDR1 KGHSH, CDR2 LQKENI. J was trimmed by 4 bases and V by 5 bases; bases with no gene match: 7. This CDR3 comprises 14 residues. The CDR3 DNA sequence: TGTGCCAGCTCATCCCGGACAGGGACATACGAGCAGTACTTC. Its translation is CASSSRTGTYEQYF.